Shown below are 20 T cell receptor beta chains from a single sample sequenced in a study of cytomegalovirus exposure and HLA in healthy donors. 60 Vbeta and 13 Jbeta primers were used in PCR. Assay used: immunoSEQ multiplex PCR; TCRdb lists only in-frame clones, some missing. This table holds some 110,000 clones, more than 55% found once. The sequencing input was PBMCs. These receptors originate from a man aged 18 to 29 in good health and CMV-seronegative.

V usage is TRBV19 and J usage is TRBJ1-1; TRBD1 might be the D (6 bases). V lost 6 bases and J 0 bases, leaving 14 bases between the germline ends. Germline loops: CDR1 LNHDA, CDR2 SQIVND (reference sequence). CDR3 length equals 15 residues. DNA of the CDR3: TGTGCCAGTAGCTTCGACGACAGGTTGAACACTGAAGCTTTCTTT. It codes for CASSFDDRLNTEAFF.

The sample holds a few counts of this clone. DNA of the CDR3: TGTGCCAGCAGTTTGGGACAGGGGGCGACTAATGAAAAACTGTTTTTT. Its translation: CASSLGQGATNEKLFF. This chain uses TRBV28 with TRBJ1-4; TRBD1 aligns across 12 bases. The CDR3 is made up of 16 amino acids. CDR1 MDHEN and CDR2 SYDVKM come from the germline V gene. Trimming at V came to 3 bases and at J to 2 bases, leaving 1 base not matched to a gene.

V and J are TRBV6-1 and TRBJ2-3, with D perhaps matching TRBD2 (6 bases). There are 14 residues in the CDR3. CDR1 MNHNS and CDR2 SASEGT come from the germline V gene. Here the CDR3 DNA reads TGTGGTGGTGGGGGAGGCACTAGCACAGATACGCAGTATTTT. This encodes CGGGGGTSTDTQYF.

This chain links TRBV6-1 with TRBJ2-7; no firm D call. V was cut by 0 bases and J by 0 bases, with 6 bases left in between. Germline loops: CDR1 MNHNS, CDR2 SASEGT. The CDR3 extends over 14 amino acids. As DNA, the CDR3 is TGTGCCAGCAGTGAAGCCGATAGCTCCTACGAGCAGTACTTC. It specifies CASSEADSSYEQYF.

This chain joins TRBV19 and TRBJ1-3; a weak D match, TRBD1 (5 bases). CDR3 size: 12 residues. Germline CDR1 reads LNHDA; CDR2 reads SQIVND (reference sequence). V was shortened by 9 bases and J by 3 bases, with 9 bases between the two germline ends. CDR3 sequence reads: CASGGSGNTIYF. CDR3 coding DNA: TGTGCCAGCGGGGGTAGTGGAAACACCATATATTTT.

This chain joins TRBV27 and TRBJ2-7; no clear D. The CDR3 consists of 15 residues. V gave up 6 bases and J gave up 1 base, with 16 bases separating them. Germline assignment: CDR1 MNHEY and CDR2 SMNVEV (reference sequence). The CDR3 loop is CASSSLETLSYEQYF. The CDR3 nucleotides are TGTGCCAGCAGCTCCCTTGAGACACTGTCCTACGAGCAGTACTTC.

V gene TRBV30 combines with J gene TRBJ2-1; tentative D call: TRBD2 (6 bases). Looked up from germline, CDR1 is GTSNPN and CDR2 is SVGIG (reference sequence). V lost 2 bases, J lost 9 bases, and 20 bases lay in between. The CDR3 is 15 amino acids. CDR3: CAWSTLAIGPGEQFF. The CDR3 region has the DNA TGTGCCTGGAGTACCCTAGCGATAGGCCCCGGTGAGCAGTTCTTC.

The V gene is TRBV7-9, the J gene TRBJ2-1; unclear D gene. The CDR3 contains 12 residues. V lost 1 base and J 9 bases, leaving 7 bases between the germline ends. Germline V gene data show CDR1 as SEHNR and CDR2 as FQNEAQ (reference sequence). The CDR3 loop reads CASSLDFSEQFF. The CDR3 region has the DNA TGTGCCAGCAGCTTAGACTTTTCTGAGCAGTTCTTC.

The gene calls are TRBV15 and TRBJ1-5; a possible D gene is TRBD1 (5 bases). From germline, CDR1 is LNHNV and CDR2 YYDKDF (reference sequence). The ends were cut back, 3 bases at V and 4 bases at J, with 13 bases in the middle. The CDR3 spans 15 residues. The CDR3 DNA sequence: TGTGCCACCAGCAGGGAAAGACAGTCAAATCAGCCCCAGCATTTT. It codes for CATSRERQSNQPQHF.

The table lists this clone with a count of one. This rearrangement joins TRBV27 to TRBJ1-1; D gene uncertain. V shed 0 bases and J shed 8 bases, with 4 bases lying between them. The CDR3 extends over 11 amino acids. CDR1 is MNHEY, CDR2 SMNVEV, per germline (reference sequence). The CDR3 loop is CASSLSGEAFF. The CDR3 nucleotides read TGTGCCAGCAGTTTATCCGGGGAAGCTTTCTTT.

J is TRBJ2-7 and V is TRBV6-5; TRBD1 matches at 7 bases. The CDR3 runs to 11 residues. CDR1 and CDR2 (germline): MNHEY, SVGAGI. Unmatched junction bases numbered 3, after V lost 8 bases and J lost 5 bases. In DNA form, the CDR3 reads TGTGCCAGCTCAGGGGGTAACGAGCAGTACTTC. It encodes CASSGGNEQYF.

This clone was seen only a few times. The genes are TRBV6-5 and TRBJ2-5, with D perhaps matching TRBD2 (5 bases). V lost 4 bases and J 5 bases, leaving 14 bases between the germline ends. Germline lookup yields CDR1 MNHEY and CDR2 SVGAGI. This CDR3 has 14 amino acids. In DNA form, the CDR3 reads TGTGCCAGCAGTTCAGAGGGAGTGGCCGAGACCCAGTACTTC. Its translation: CASSSEGVAETQYF.

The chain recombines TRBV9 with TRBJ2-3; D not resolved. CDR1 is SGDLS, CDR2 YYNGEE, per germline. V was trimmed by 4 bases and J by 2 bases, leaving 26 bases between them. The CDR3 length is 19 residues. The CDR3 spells CASSPQILSNPADTDTQYF. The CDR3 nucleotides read TGTGCCAGCAGCCCCCAAATTCTTTCAAACCCGGCGGACACAGATACGCAGTATTTT.

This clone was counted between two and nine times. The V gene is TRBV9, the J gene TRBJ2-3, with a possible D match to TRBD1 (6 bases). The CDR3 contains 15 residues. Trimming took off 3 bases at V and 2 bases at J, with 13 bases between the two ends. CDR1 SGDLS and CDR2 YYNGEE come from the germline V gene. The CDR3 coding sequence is TGTGCCAGCAGCGCCGGACAGATGAACACAGATACGCAGTATTTT. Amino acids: CASSAGQMNTDTQYF.

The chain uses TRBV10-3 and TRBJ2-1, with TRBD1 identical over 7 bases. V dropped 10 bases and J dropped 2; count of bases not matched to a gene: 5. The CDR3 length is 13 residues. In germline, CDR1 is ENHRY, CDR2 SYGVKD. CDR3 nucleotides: TGTGCCAGCGGACAGGTTACCTACAATGAGCAGTTCTTC. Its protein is CASGQVTYNEQFF.

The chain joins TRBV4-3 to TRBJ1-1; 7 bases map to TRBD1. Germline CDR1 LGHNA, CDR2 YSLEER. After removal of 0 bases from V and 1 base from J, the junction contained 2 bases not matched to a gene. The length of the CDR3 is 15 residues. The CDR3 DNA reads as TGCGCCAGCAGCCAAGACAGGGGGACGAACACTGAAGCTTTCTTT. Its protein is CASSQDRGTNTEAFF.

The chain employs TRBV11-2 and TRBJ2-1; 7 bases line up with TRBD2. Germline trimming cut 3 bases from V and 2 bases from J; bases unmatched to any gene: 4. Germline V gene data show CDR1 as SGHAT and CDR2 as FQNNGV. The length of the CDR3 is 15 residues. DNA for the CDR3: TGTGCCAGCAGCTTTGAAGGGACTACCTACAATGAGCAGTTCTTC. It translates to CASSFEGTTYNEQFF.

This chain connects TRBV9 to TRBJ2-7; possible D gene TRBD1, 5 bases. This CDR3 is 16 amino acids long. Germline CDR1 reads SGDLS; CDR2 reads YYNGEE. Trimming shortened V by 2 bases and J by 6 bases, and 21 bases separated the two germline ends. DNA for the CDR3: TGTGCCAGCAGCGTTGGAACAGGTTTTGAGCTCGGCGAGCAGTACTTC. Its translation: CASSVGTGFELGEQYF.

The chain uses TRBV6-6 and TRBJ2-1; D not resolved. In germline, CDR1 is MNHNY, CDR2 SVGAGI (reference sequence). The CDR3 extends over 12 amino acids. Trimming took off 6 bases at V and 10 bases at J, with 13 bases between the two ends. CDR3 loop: CASSPEKSEQFF. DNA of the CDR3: TGTGCCAGCAGCCCCGAAAAGAGCGAGCAGTTCTTC.

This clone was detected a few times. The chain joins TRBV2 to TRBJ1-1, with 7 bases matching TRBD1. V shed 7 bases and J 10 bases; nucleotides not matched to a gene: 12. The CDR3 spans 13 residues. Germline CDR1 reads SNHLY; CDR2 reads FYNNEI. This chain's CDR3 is CASMAGTEVVAFF. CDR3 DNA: TGTGCCAGCATGGCGGGGACAGAAGTGGTAGCTTTCTTT. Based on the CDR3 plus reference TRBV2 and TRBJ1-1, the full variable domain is EPEVTQTPSHQVTQMGQEVILRCVPISNHLYFYWYRQILGQKVEFLVSFYNNEISEKSEIFDDQFSVERPDGSNFTLKIRSTKLEDSAMYFCASMAGTEVVAFFGQGTRLTVV.